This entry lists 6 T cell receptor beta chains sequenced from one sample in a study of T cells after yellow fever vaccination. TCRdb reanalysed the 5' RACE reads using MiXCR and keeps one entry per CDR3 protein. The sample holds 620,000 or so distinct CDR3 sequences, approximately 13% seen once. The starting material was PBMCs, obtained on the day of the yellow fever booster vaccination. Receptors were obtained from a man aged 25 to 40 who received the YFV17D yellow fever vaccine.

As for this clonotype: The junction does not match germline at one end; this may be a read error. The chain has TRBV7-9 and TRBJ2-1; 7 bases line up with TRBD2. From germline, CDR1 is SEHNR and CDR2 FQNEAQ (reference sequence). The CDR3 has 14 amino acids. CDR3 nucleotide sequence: TGTGCCAGCAGCGTTGGCGGGAGCACCAATGTGCAGTTCTTC. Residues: CASSVGGSTNVQFF.

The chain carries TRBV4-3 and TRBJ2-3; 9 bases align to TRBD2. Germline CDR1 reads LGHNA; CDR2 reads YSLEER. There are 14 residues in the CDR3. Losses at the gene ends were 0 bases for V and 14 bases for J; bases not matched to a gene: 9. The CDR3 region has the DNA TGCGCCAGCAGCCAAGATACGAGCGGGAGGCCCCCGTATTTT. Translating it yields CASSQDTSGRPPYF.

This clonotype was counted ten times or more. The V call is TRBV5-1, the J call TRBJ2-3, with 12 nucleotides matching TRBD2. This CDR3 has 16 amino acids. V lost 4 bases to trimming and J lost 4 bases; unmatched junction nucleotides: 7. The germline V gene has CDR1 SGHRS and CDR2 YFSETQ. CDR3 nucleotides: TGCGCCAGCAGCCCTCCTACTAGCGGGAGGTCAGATACGCAGTATTTT. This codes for CASSPPTSGRSDTQYF.

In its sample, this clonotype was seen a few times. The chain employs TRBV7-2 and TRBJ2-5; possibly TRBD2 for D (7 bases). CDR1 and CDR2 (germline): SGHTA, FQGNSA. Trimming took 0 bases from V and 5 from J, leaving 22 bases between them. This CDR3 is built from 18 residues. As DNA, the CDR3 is TGTGCCAGCAGCTTAGCTTGGGGGGGGCGAAAGATTCCGGAGACCCAGTACTTC. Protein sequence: CASSLAWGGRKIPETQYF. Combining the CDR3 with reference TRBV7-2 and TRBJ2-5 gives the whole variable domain GAGVSQSPSNKVTEKGKDVELRCDPISGHTALYWYRQSLGQGLEFLIYFQGNSAPDKSGLPSDRFSAERTGGSVSTLTIQRTQQEDSAVYLCASSLAWGGRKIPETQYFGPGTRLLVL.

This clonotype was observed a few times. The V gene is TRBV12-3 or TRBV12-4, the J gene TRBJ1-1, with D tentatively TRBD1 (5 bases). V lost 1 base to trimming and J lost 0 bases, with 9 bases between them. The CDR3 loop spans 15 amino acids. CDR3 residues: CASSLVSRVNTEAFF. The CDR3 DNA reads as TGTGCCAGCAGTTTAGTTTCCAGGGTGAACACTGAAGCTTTCTTT.

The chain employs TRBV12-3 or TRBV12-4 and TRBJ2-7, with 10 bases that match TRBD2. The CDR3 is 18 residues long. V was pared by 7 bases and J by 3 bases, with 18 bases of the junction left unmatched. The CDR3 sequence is CASKMSGGSWTSGYEQYF. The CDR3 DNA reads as TGTGCCAGCAAGATGTCGGGGGGAAGCTGGACTAGCGGCTACGAGCAGTACTTC.